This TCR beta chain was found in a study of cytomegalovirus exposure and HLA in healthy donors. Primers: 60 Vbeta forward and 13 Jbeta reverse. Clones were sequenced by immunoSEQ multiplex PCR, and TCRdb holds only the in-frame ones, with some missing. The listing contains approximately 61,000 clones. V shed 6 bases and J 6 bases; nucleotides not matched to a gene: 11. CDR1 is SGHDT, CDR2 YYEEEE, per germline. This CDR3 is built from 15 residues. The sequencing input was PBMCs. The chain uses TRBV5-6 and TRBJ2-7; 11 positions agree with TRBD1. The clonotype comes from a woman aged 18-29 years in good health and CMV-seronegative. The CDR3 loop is CASIPTGQGDGEQYF. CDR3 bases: TGTGCCAGCATACCAACGGGACAGGGGGACGGCGAGCAGTACTTC.